The present T cell receptor (delta chain) was sequenced within a study of gamma-delta T cells after stem cell transplantation. In the case of this clone: A read error likely explains this, since a far larger clone differs by one base. The same CDR3 can be traced to other DNA sequences in this sample.

TCRdb re-processed the RT-PCR reads using CATT. The table records 2,100 or so delta-chain clones, more than 0.95% of them present only once. Germline CDR1 GEAIGNYY, CDR2 EKD. The CDR3 totals 18 residues. Sequencing was performed on gamma-delta T cells. The clonotype was recovered from a human donor. It is not recorded whose cells these are; they may come from a transplant donor. This chain uses TRDV2 with TRDJ1; 10 bases fit TRDD3. CDR3 protein: CACDRVPTGGFDLDKLIF. DNA for the CDR3: TGTGCCTGCGACAGAGTCCCTACTGGGGGATTTGACTTGGATAAACTCATCTTT.